The following is a T cell receptor beta chain sequence with its context. The target antigen is unknown. Replicate sorted-subset PCRs were loaded with around 0.2 ug DNA, 25,000 to 30,000 T cell genomes. Some clones are missing from TCRdb's copy, which holds only in-frame ones; the method was immunoSEQ multiplex PCR. The sample has about 2.1 million clones; 93% are singletons. The data are from a study of shared clonotypes between healthy human individuals. Study-level information: Three CD4 naive, three CD4 memory, two CD8 naive and one CD8 memory plate were used per donor.

Whole-study findings and limits: Relative to memory subsets, naive subsets generally showed larger estimated richness.

Naive CD8 cells lacked CD45RO and underwent positive selection for CCR7, leaving out terminally differentiated effector memory CD45RA+ cells. Among the donors, all were Caucasian adults who lived in Nashville, Tennessee. V lost 5 bases to trimming and J lost 4 bases, with 11 bases between them. Germline V gene sequence: CDR1 ENHRY, CDR2 SYGVKD. The CDR3 spans 13 residues. The sequence was obtained from a man between 18 and 35 years old in good health. Some clones in this sample may be carry-over from other donors' samples. Sequenced material: naive CD8+ T cells from PBMCs. The V gene is TRBV10-3, the J gene TRBJ2-5, with D possibly being TRBD1 (6 bases). The CDR3 coding sequence is TGTGCCATCAGTCAGATAGGGGGAGAGACCCAGTACTTC. It translates to CAISQIGGETQYF.